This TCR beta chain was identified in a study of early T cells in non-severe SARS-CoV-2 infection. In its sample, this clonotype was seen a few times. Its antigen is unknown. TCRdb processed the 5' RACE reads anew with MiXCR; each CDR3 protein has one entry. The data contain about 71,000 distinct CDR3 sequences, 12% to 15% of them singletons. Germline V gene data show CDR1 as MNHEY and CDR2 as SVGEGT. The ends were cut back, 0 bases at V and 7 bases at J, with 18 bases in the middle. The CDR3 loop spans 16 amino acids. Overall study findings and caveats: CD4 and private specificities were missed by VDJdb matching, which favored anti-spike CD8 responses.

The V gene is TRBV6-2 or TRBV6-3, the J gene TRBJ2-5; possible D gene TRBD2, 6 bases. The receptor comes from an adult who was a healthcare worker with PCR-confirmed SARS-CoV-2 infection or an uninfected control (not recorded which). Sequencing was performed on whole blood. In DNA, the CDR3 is TGTGCCAGCAGTTACTCGATAATGGGAGGCTTTGGGACCCAGTACTTC. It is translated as CASSYSIMGGFGTQYF.